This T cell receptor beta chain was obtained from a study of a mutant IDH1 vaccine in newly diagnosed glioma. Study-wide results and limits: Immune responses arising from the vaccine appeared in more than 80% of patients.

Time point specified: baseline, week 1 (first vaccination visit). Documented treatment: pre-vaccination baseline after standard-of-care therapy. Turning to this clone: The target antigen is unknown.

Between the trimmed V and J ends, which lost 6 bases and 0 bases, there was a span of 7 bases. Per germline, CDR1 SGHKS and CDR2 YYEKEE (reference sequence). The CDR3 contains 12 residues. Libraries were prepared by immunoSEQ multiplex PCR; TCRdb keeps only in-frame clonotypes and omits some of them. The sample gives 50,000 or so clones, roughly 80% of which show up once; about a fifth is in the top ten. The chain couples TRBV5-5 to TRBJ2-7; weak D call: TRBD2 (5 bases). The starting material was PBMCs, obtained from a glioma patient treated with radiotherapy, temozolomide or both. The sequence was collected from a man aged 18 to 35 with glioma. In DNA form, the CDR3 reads TGTGCCAGCATTGGGAGCTCCTACGAGCAGTACTTC. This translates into CASIGSSYEQYF.